The 14 T cell receptor beta chains below were found in one sample sequenced in a study of blood T cell repertoires in COVID-19. Repertoires were generated with immunoSEQ multiplex PCR, while TCRdb's copy carries only in-frame clones and drops some. The sample includes about 84,000 clones, around 80% of them seen just once. The sequencing input was peripheral blood. Receptors originate from a man older than 75 with active or convalescent COVID-19.

The chain uses TRBV7-7 and TRBJ1-4; possible D gene TRBD1, 5 bases. Per the germline V gene, CDR1 is SSHAT and CDR2 is FNYEAQ (reference sequence). The length of the CDR3 is 14 residues. V was shortened by 1 base and J by 6 bases, with 9 bases between the two germline ends. CDR3 coding DNA: TGTGCCAGCAGCTTAGGGCAGGGTGATGAAAAACTGTTTTTT. Translating it yields CASSLGQGDEKLFF.

DNA for the CDR3: TGCGCCAGCAGCTTGGAGGGGGCAGGGAACACTGAAGCTTTCTTT. Its protein is CASSLEGAGNTEAFF. V and J are TRBV5-1 and TRBJ1-1, with 7 positions matching TRBD1. Germline V gene sequence: CDR1 SGHRS, CDR2 YFSETQ. The CDR3 totals 15 residues. J gave up 1 base and V 0 bases, and 3 bases lay outside the gene matches.

The chain employs TRBV28 and TRBJ1-1; 7 nucleotides line up with TRBD1. With 4 bases clipped from V and 0 bases from J, the junction kept 5 bases outside the gene matches. In germline, CDR1 is MDHEN, CDR2 SYDVKM. The CDR3 runs to 15 residues. The CDR3 reads CASSSGQLMNTEAFF. The DNA for the CDR3 is TGTGCCAGCAGTTCGGGACAGCTCATGAACACTGAAGCTTTCTTT. The full variable domain, completed using reference TRBV28 and TRBJ1-1, is DVKVTQSSRYLVKRTGEKVFLECVQDMDHENMFWYRQDPGLGLRLIYFSYDVKMKEKGDIPEGYSVSREKKERFSLILESASTNQTSMYLCASSSGQLMNTEAFFGQGTRLTVV.

This sequence joins TRBV19 and TRBJ1-4; D is uncertain. V gave up 4 bases and J gave up 3 bases, with 12 bases separating them. In germline, CDR1 is LNHDA, CDR2 SQIVND (reference sequence). The CDR3 contains 15 residues. CDR3 nucleotides: TGTGCCAGTAGTACGCCCATCGGGGCTAATGAAAAACTGTTTTTT. This sequence encodes CASSTPIGANEKLFF.

V gene TRBV6-5 combines with J gene TRBJ1-2, with 8 bases identical to TRBD1. The CDR3 loop spans 14 amino acids. The junction had 6 bases not matched to a gene; V was cut back by 6 bases and J by 3 bases. Per germline, CDR1 MNHEY and CDR2 SVGAGI. DNA of the CDR3: TGTGCCAGCAGCTCAGGGGGCGCGGACTATGGCTACACCTTC. Translating gives CASSSGGADYGYTF.

A few counts support this clone. This chain joins TRBV6-5 and TRBJ1-5; a weak D match, TRBD1 (6 bases). This CDR3 is 14 amino acids long. V lost 10 bases and J lost 7, with 20 bases in between. The germline V gene has CDR1 MNHEY and CDR2 SVGAGI. The CDR3 spells CATRRGGAGQPQHF. CDR3 DNA: TGTGCCACCCGACGGGGGGGGGCTGGACAGCCCCAGCATTTT.

This rearrangement joins TRBV19 to TRBJ2-5; 8 bases align to TRBD1. Germline assignment: CDR1 LNHDA and CDR2 SQIVND (reference sequence). The ends lost 3 bases at V and 5 bases at J; junction bases unmatched: 8. This CDR3 has 15 residues. Written as DNA, the CDR3 is TGTGCCAGTAGTATCGCCGGACAGGGAGAGGAGACCCAGTACTTC. The encoded protein is CASSIAGQGEETQYF.

The V and J genes are TRBV12-3 or TRBV12-4 and TRBJ1-1; D remains unclear. This CDR3 is 11 amino acids long. V was pared by 4 bases and J by 11 bases, with 11 bases between. CDR3 DNA: TGTGCCAGCAGTTGGAGGATGATGGCTTTCTTT. This encodes CASSWRMMAFF.

V usage is TRBV28 and J usage is TRBJ2-7, with D perhaps matching TRBD1 (6 bases). Germline V gene sequence: CDR1 MDHEN, CDR2 SYDVKM. The CDR3 is 15 amino acids. V lost 5 bases and J 7 bases, leaving 21 bases between the germline ends. DNA for the CDR3: TGTGCCAGCAGTGTAAAAACAGGGCCAATGAGGGAGCAGTACTTC. The encoded protein is CASSVKTGPMREQYF.

The chain carries TRBV10-3 and TRBJ1-1; 7 nucleotides line up with TRBD1. Unmatched junction bases numbered 11, after V lost 0 bases and J lost 4 bases. This CDR3 has 17 residues. Germline CDR1 reads ENHRY; CDR2 reads SYGVKD. CDR3 protein: CAISESSGGRGSTEAFF. CDR3 in DNA: TGTGCCATCAGTGAGTCTTCAGGGGGTCGGGGATCCACTGAAGCTTTCTTT.

This clone is a singleton in its sample. The rearrangement joins TRBV4-1 to TRBJ2-3; TRBD2 matches 13 bases. The germline V gene encodes CDR1 MGHRA and CDR2 YSYEKL. CDR3 length equals 19 residues. V trimming: 4 bases; J trimming: 1 base; junction bases outside the gene matches: 11. In nucleotides, the CDR3 is TGCGCCAGCAGCCCTCCGGGACTAGCGGGGCCCATGGGCACAGATACGCAGTATTTT. Its translation: CASSPPGLAGPMGTDTQYF.

This clone was counted ten times or more. J is TRBJ1-5 and V is TRBV10-3; tentative D call: TRBD1 (6 bases). CDR3 length equals 15 residues. V was trimmed by 5 bases and J by 2 bases, leaving 13 bases between them. Looked up from germline, CDR1 is ENHRY and CDR2 is SYGVKD. DNA of the CDR3: TGTGCCATCAGTCCAGGGGAAAGGGGCAATCAGCCCCAGCATTTT. Translating gives CAISPGERGNQPQHF.

This chain links TRBV6-5 with TRBJ2-1; 8 bases agree with TRBD2. The trim removed 6 bases at V and 6 bases at J, leaving 7 bases unmatched. The germline CDR1 and CDR2 sequences are MNHEY and SVGAGI. This CDR3 has 14 residues. CDR3 in DNA: TGTGCCAGCAGCCCCCGGGGGGGCCCCAATGAGCAGTTCTTC. Protein product: CASSPRGGPNEQFF.

The gene calls are TRBV10-3 and TRBJ2-3; TRBD2 matches 7 bases. Germline CDR1 is ENHRY and CDR2 is SYGVKD. V was pared by 8 bases and J by 3 bases, with 2 bases of the junction left unmatched. The CDR3 loop spans 12 amino acids. The CDR3 spells CAIGRETDTQYF. CDR3 bases: TGTGCCATCGGGAGGGAGACAGATACGCAGTATTTT.